This T cell receptor (beta chain) stems from a study of beta chain features in type 1 diabetes. Expressed TCRB transcripts got sequenced, as all isolated RNA was reverse transcribed. Method: immunoSEQ multiplex PCR; TCRdb's copy keeps in-frame clones and lacks some. The sample lists about 470,000 clones, about 29% occurring once. Study-level findings and limits: Small HLA sub-analyses could not settle whether HLA shapes TCRB rearrangement.

As to this clone: What it recognizes is unknown.

The ends were cut back, 6 bases at V and 5 bases at J, with 16 bases in the middle. Germline CDR1 and CDR2: MNHEY and SVGAGI. The CDR3 covers 14 residues. Sequenced material: naive CD4+ T cells from blood. This chain connects TRBV6-5 to TRBJ1-2; D is perhaps TRBD1 (6 bases). The TCR sequence derives from a man younger than 35 in good health. The CDR3 sequence is CASRLQGEGYGYTF. In DNA, the CDR3 is TGTGCCAGCAGGCTACAGGGCGAGGGATATGGCTACACCTTC.